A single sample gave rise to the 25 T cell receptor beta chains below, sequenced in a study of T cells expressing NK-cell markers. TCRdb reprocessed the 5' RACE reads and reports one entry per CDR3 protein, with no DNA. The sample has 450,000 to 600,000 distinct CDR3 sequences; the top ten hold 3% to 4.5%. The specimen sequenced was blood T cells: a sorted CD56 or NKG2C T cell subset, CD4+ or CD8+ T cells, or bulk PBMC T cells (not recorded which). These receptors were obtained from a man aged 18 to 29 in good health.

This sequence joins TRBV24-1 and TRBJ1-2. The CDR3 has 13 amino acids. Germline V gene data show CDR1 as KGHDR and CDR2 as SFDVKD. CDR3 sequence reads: CATSDQTDFGYTF.

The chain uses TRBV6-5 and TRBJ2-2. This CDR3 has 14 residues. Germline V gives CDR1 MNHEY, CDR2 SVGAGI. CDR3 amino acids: CASSYSRGTGELFF.

CDR3 region: CASSSSGTGVQETQYF. The chain combines TRBV9 with TRBJ2-5; lacking DNA, the TRBD1 call made by TCRdb goes unchecked. The CDR3 is 16 amino acids. CDR1 and CDR2 (germline): SGDLS, YYNGEE.

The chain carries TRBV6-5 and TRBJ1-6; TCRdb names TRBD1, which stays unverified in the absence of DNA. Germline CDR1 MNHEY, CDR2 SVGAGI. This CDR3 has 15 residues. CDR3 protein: CASSYSGQTNSPLHF.

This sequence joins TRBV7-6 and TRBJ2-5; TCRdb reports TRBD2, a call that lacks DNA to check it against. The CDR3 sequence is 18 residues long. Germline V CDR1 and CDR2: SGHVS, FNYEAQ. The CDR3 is CASSLNPGVAGLQETQYF.

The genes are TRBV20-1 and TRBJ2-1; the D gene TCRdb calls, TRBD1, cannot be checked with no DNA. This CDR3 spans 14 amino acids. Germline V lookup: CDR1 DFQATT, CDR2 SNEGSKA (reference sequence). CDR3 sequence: CSAGAGLPYNEQFF.

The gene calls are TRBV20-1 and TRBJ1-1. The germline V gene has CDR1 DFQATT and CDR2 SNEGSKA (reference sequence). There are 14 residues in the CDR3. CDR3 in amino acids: CSAREGSSNTEAFF.

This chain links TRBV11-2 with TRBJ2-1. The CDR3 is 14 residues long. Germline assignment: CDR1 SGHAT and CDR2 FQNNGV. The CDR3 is CATKREDSYNEQFF.

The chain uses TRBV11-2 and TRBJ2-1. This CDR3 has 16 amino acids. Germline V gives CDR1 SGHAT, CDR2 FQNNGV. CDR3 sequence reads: CASSLGGESRYNEQFF.

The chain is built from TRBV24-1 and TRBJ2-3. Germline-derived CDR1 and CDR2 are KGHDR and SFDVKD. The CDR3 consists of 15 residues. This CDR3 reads CATSDLRVSGDTQYF.

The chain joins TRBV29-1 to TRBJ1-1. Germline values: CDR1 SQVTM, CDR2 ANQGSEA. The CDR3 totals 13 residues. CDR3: CSVEDWQIPEAFF.

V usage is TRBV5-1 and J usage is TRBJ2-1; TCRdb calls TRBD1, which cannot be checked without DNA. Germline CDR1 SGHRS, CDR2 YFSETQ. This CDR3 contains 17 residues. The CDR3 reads CASSLSSGPRLVGRQFF.

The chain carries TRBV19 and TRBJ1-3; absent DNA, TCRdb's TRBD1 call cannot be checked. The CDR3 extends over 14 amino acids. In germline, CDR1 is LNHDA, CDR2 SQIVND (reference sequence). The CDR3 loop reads CAVQQGTSGNTIYF.

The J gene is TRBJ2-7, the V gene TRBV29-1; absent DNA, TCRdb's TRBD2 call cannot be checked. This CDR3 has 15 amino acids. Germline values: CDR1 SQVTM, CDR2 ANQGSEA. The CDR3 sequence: CSAGGTPSVPYEQYF.

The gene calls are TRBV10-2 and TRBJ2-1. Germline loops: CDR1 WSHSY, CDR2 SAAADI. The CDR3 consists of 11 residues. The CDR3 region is CASSESTEQFF.

The CDR3: CASSAPGAYSGYTF. V is TRBV12-3 or TRBV12-4 and J is TRBJ1-2; TCRdb's D gene call, TRBD1, goes unchecked for lack of DNA. The CDR3 covers 14 residues.

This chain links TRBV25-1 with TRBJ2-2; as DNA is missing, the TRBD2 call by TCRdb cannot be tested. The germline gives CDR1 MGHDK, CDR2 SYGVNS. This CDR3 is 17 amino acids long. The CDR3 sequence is CASSSPKPILNTGELFF.

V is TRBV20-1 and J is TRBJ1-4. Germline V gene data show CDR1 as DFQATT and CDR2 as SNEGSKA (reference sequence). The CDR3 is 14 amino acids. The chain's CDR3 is CSVTSGPTNEKLFF.

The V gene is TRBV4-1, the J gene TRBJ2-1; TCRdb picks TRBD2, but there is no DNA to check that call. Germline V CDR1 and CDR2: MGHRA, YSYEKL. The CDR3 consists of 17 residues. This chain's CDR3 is CASSQETSGRPYNEQFF.

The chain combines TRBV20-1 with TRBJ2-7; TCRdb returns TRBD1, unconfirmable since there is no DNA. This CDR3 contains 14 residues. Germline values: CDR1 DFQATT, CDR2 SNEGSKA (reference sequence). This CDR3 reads CSARWRRGVYEQYF.

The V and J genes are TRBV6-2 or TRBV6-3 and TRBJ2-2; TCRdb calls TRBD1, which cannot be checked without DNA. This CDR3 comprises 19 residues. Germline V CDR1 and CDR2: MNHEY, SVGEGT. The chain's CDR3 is CASSSSNPGQGFSPGELFF.

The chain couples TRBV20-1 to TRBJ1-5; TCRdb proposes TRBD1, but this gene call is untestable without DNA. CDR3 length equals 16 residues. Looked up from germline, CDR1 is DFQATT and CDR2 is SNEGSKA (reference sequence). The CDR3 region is CSAKTGTGKGNQPQHF.

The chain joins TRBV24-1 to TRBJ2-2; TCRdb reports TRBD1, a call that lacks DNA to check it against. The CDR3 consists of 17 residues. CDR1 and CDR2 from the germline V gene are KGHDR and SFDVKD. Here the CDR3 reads CATSDLHGGGDTGELFF.

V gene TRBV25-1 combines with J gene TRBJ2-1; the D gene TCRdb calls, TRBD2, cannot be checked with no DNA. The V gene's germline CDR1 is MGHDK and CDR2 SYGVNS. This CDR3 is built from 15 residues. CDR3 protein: CASSELAGGDNEQFF. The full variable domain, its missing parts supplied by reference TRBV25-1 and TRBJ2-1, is EADIYQTPRYLVIGTGKKITLECSQTMGHDKMYWYQQDPGMELHLIHYSYGVNSTEKGDLSSESTVSRIRTEHFPLTLESARPSHTSQYLCASSELAGGDNEQFFGPGTRLTVL.

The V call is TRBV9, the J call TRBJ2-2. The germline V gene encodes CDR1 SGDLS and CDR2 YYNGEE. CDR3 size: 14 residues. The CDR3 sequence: CASSVVSQPGELFF.